This TCR beta chain was recorded in a study of shared clonotypes between healthy human individuals. On the study more broadly: CD8 memory received one plate per donor, CD8 naive two, CD4 memory three and CD4 naive three.

As regards this clone: Its antigen is as yet unknown.

General study results and limits: Generally, naive subsets came out with larger estimated richness than memory subsets. When compared with the clonotypes that were shared by all four sorted-subset donors, the non-shared clonotypes turned out to have lower generation probabilities.

Germline lookup yields CDR1 SGHNT and CDR2 YYREEE (reference sequence). This CDR3 contains 15 residues. V lost 2 bases and J lost 7, with 16 bases in between. Per the study methods: Because ImmunoSEQ provided only junction sequences with no quality scores, the filtering differed. The method was immunoSEQ multiplex PCR; TCRdb's version includes in-frame clones alone and lacks a portion of them. For V, J and clone size, that table is used; D and trimming come from the DNA. The table lists 2 million to 2.5 million clones, approximately 93% of them singletons, with 0.35% to 0.45% in the top ten. The clonotype comes from a man between 18 and 35 years old in good health. Some clones in this sample may be carry-over from other donors' samples. Material for sequencing was naive CD4+ T cells from PBMCs. Subset indicated: CD45RA+ positively selected. The chain combines TRBV5-4 with TRBJ2-1; possibly TRBD1 for D (5 bases). DNA of the CDR3: TGTGCCAGCAGCTTAGTCAGGGCTTTTCAGAATGAGCAGTTCTTC. Protein: CASSLVRAFQNEQFF.